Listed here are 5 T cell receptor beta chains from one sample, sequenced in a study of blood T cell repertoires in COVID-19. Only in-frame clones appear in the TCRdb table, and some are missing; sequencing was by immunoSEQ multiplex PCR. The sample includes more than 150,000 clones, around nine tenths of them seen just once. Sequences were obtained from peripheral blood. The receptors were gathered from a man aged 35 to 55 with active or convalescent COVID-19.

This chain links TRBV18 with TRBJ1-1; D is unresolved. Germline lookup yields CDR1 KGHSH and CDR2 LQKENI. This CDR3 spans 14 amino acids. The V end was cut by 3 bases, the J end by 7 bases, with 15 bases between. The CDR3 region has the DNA TGTGCCAGCTCACCGCGCCAGGTCGAGGGTGAAGCTTTCTTT. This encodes CASSPRQVEGEAFF.

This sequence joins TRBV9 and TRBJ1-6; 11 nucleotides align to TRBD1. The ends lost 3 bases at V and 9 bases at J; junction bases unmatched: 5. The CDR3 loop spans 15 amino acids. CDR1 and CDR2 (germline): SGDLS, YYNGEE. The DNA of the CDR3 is TGTGCCAGCAGCGCCTCCGGGACAGGGGGTTCACCCCTCCACTTT. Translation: CASSASGTGGSPLHF.

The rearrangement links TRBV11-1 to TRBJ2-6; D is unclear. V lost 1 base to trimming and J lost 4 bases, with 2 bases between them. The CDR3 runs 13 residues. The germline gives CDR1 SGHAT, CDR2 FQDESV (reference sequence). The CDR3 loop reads CASSLVGANVLTF. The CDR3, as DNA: TGTGCCAGCAGCTTAGTAGGGGCCAACGTCCTGACTTTC.

Here the CDR3 DNA reads TGTGCCAGTAGTAACCCGCGGGGGGGCCTCGGTGAGCAGTTCTTC. Its translation: CASSNPRGGLGEQFF. The chain uses TRBV19 and TRBJ2-1; TRBD2 matches at 9 bases. After removal of 4 bases from V and 9 bases from J, the junction contained 10 bases not matched to a gene. The CDR3 spans 15 residues. Germline CDR1 and CDR2: LNHDA and SQIVND (reference sequence).

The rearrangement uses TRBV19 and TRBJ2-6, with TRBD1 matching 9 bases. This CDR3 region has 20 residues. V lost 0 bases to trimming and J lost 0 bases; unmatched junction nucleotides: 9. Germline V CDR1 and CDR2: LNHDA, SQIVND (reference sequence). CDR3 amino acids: CASSIDLGTGRFSGANVLTF. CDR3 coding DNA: TGTGCCAGTAGTATAGATTTAGGGACAGGGAGATTCTCTGGGGCCAACGTCCTGACTTTC.